This is a list of T cell receptor beta chains from one sample in a study of cytomegalovirus exposure and HLA in healthy donors. Assay used: immunoSEQ multiplex PCR; TCRdb lists only in-frame clones, some missing. This sample's clone table lists under 85,000 clones. Sequences were obtained from PBMCs. These receptors were obtained from a boy between 10 and 17 years old in good health and CMV-seronegative. Each CDR3 is given with its conserved first and last residue. A D gene is named only where the DNA matches it firmly.

V	D	length	J	DNA	CDR3
TRBV5-1	-	15	TRBJ2-2	TGCGCCAGCAGCTTGGCCGGCGGGGACACCGGGGAGCTGTTTTTT	CASSLAGGDTGELFF
TRBV7-9	TRBD1	15	TRBJ1-2	TGTGCCAGCAGCTCTCAGACAGGGGCAAACTATGGCTACACCTTC	CASSSQTGANYGYTF
TRBV30	-	13	TRBJ1-2	TGTGCCTGTACAGGAGACCCTCTCCAGGGCTACACCTTC	CACTGDPLQGYTF
TRBV13	TRBD2	12	TRBJ2-2	TGTGCCAGCAGCGGGGGGGCCGGGGAGCTGTTTTTT	CASSGGAGELFF
TRBV5-6	-	13	TRBJ2-1	TGTGCCAGCAGCGGCATTTCCGACAATGAGCAGTTCTTC	CASSGISDNEQFF
TRBV2	-	18	TRBJ1-1	TGTGCCAGCAGTGACAGACTTACGGGGGAGTCTCTTGGGACTGAAGCTTTCTTT	CASSDRLTGESLGTEAFF
TRBV9	TRBD2	16	TRBJ2-3	TGTGCCAGCAGCGGACTAGCGGGAGGGCCGACAGATACGCAGTATTTT	CASSGLAGGPTDTQYF
TRBV18	-	15	TRBJ2-5	TGTGCCAGCTCACCAGGAGGCACTCAAGGGGAGACCCAGTACTTC	CASSPGGTQGETQYF
TRBV6-1	-	14	TRBJ1-4	TGTGCCAGCAGAACCTGGACAGTTAATGAAAAACTGTTTTTT	CASRTWTVNEKLFF
TRBV6-5	-	13	TRBJ2-1	TGTGCCAGCAGTTATACAGGGTCGAATGAGCAGTTCTTC	CASSYTGSNEQFF
TRBV30	-	14	TRBJ1-6	TGTGCCTGGAGTGGAGGGGGGGGCGGGCCACCCCTCCACTTT	CAWSGGGGGPPLHF
TRBV5-1	TRBD1	14	TRBJ1-1	TGCGCCAGCATCCTGGAGGGGGCGCCCACTGAAGCTTTCTTT	CASILEGAPTEAFF
TRBV19	TRBD1	16	TRBJ2-7	TGTGCCAGTAGTATCCCCGGGACAGGCGTCTCCTACGAGCAGTACTTC	CASSIPGTGVSYEQYF
TRBV29-1	TRBD2	15	TRBJ2-5	TGCAGCGTGGGGAAGTCTAGCGGGCTACAAGAGACCCAGTACTTC	CSVGKSSGLQETQYF
TRBV30	TRBD2	17	TRBJ2-5	TGTGCCTGGAGTTATGACTGGGGGGGTAGTAATCAAGAGACCCAGTACTTC	CAWSYDWGGSNQETQYF
TRBV15	TRBD1	17	TRBJ1-1	TGTGCCACCAGCAGAGAGGGGACCGGGACAGGGAGCACTGAAGCTTTCTTT	CATSREGTGTGSTEAFF
TRBV7-2	TRBD1	13	TRBJ2-7	TGTGCCACCCAGGGGGCTCTTACCTACGAGCAGTACTTC	CATQGALTYEQYF
TRBV30	-	13	TRBJ1-1	TGTGCCTGGAGTGTACATGGGAACACTGAAGCTTTCTTT	CAWSVHGNTEAFF
TRBV9	-	15	TRBJ1-4	TGTGCCAGCAGCGTAGGGGGCAGGGATGGGGAAAAACTGTTTTTT	CASSVGGRDGEKLFF
TRBV2	-	14	TRBJ2-7	TGTGCCAGCAGGGACTCCTCTACGAGTTGGGGGCAGTACTTC	CASRDSSTSWGQYF
TRBV11-2	TRBD2	14	TRBJ2-1	TGTGCCAGCAGCAGCGGCGGGAGTCTCTATGAGCAGTTCTTC	CASSSGGSLYEQFF
TRBV5-1	-	14	TRBJ1-1	TGCGCCAGCAGCTTGAATCAGGGGAACGCTGAAGCTTTCTTT	CASSLNQGNAEAFF
TRBV28	-	17	TRBJ1-5	TGTGCCAGCAGTTTAAGGGGGTTCAAGGTGGTGGGTCAGCCCCAGCATTTT	CASSLRGFKVVGQPQHF
TRBV29-1	TRBD2	16	TRBJ2-7	TGCAGCGTTGCCGGGACTAGCGGGAGGGGGTCCTACGAGCAGTACTTC	CSVAGTSGRGSYEQYF
TRBV5-8	TRBD2	18	TRBJ2-1	TGTGCCAGCAGCTTGCTGGGACTAGCGTTTAGCTCCTACAATGAGCAGTTCTTC	CASSLLGLAFSSYNEQFF
TRBV7-6	-	17	TRBJ2-2	TGTGCCAGCAGCCATCCTGAGGGAGCGGAGAACACCGGGGAGCTGTTTTTT	CASSHPEGAENTGELFF
TRBV11-1	TRBD2	14	TRBJ2-7	TGTGCCAGCAGCTTGGGACTAGCCTACTACGAGCAGTACTTC	CASSLGLAYYEQYF
TRBV9	-	14	TRBJ2-7	TGTGCCAGCAGCGTACAAACAGGACCTTACGAGCAGTACTTC	CASSVQTGPYEQYF
TRBV1	-	14	TRBJ2-2	TGCACCAGCAGCCAGGTGCGAAACACCGGGGAGCTGTTTTTT	CTSSQVRNTGELFF
TRBV27	TRBD1	15	TRBJ2-7	TGTGCCAGCAGTCCAGGACAGGGGTCCTCCTACGAGCAGTACTTC	CASSPGQGSSYEQYF
TRBV6-5	-	15	TRBJ2-1	TGTGCCAGCAGTTACCTCGGGGAGGTAGACAATGAGCAGTTCTTC	CASSYLGEVDNEQFF
TRBV13	-	12	TRBJ2-7	TGTGCCAGCAGCTTAGGGGGGGCCGAGCAGTACTTC	CASSLGGAEQYF
TRBV11-3	-	14	TRBJ2-2	TGTGCCAGCAGCTTTTCCGAGGGCACCGGGGAGCTGTTTTTT	CASSFSEGTGELFF
TRBV6-6	TRBD2	14	TRBJ2-7	TGTGCCAGCAGTCCTGCGGGAGTGTTCGACGAGCAGTACTTC	CASSPAGVFDEQYF
TRBV4-1	TRBD1	19	TRBJ2-7	TGCGCCAGCAGCCAAGACGGAGGACAGGTCCCATTTCTGTCCTACGAGCAGTACTTC	CASSQDGGQVPFLSYEQYF
TRBV13	-	15	TRBJ1-2	TGTGCCAGCAGCCCACCGGCTGGGGGGTACTATGGCTACACCTTC	CASSPPAGGYYGYTF
TRBV4-2	-	14	TRBJ2-1	TGTGCCAGCAGCCAAGAGAGTCAGGCAGGGGAACAGTTCTTC	CASSQESQAGEQFF
TRBV7-9	-	15	TRBJ2-1	TGTGCCAGCAGCTTAGACTCCCTCCTAGGCTCTGGGCAGTTCTTC	CASSLDSLLGSGQFF
TRBV14	-	17	TRBJ2-2	TGTGCCAGCAGCCAAGTTCACAGGCCTCACAACACCGGGGAGCTGTTTTTT	CASSQVHRPHNTGELFF
TRBV5-1	TRBD1	15	TRBJ2-5	TGCGCCAGCAGCGGAACAGGGGGCCCACAAGAGACCCAGTACTTC	CASSGTGGPQETQYF
TRBV10-2	-	14	TRBJ1-6	TGCGCCAGCAGTGACCTCAGGGGTAAAGCACCCCTCCACTTT	CASSDLRGKAPLHF
TRBV19	-	13	TRBJ1-5	TGTGCCAGTAGTATAGATCAGCGACAGCCCCAGCATTTT	CASSIDQRQPQHF
TRBV27	TRBD1	12	TRBJ1-2	TGTGCCAGCAAGACAGGGGATTATGGCTACACCTTC	CASKTGDYGYTF
TRBV29-1	TRBD1	16	TRBJ2-4	TGCAGCGTTGAAGAAACAGGGGGTGGGGCCAAAAACATTCAGTACTTC	CSVEETGGGAKNIQYF
TRBV7-9	TRBD2	15	TRBJ2-3	TGTGCCAGCTCGCCGTCGGGGGGGAGCACAGATACGCAGTATTTT	CASSPSGGSTDTQYF
TRBV2	-	12	TRBJ2-1	TGTGCCAGCAGTGTACTCGGCAATGAGCAGTTCTTC	CASSVLGNEQFF